What follows are 26 T cell receptor beta chains derived from one specimen sequenced in a study of T-cell reconstitution after alpha-beta-depleted transplantation in children. Unique molecular identifiers tagged the TCRbeta library. MiXCR was run by TCRdb on the PCR reads, yielding one entry per CDR3 protein. The table includes 200,000 to 250,000 distinct CDR3 sequences, about 9.5% detected once. The sample consisted of PBMCs from the stem cell graft donor, taken from the stem cell graft. These TCRs come from a human donor who donated a stem cell graft to a child with acute lymphoblastic leukemia.

A few counts support this clonotype. The chain joins TRBV3-1 to TRBJ1-2; possibly TRBD1 for D (5 bases). This CDR3 is built from 12 residues. The germline V gene has CDR1 LGHDT and CDR2 YNNKEL (reference sequence). The V gene lost 5 bases and the J gene lost 7 bases, with 11 bases spanning the gap. Here the CDR3 DNA reads TGTGCCAGCAGCTTACAGGAGGGTGGCTACACCTTC. Its translation is CASSLQEGGYTF.

This clonotype came up a few times. The V call is TRBV27, the J call TRBJ2-3, with a possible D match to TRBD2 (6 bases). CDR3 length equals 16 residues. Germline V lookup: CDR1 MNHEY, CDR2 SMNVEV (reference sequence). V lost 2 bases, J lost 4 bases, and 16 bases lay in between. CDR3 region: CASSLQLARGADTQYF. DNA of the CDR3: TGTGCCAGCAGTTTACAACTAGCTCGTGGTGCAGATACGCAGTATTTT.

This clonotype was seen at least ten times. The V gene is TRBV18, the J gene TRBJ2-7, with 8 bases aligning to TRBD1. The trim removed 3 bases at V and 0 bases at J, leaving 7 bases unmatched. Germline V gene sequence: CDR1 KGHSH, CDR2 LQKENI. This CDR3 contains 16 residues. The CDR3 DNA reads TGTGCCAGCTCACCCACCTTGGACAGGGCCTCCTACGAGCAGTACTTC. Amino acid sequence: CASSPTLDRASYEQYF.

This clonotype has a count of ten or more. The chain is built from TRBV7-6 and TRBJ2-3; no definite D call. V shed 4 bases and J shed 6 bases, with 17 bases lying between them. Per the germline V gene, CDR1 is SGHVS and CDR2 is FNYEAQ. The CDR3 has 15 residues. The DNA for the CDR3 is TGTGCCAGCAGCTCTACACCCGTCAGTGGTGATACGCAGTATTTT. This codes for CASSSTPVSGDTQYF.

The rearrangement joins TRBV4-1 to TRBJ2-3; TRBD2 agrees at 9 bases. The CDR3 totals 15 residues. Germline CDR1 is MGHRA and CDR2 is YSYEKL. Unmatched junction bases numbered 6, after V lost 6 bases and J lost 2 bases. This CDR3 is CASRDSGGYTDTQYF. CDR3 nucleotides: TGCGCCAGCAGGGATAGCGGGGGTTACACAGATACGCAGTATTTT.

The chain uses TRBV27 and TRBJ2-7, with D perhaps matching TRBD2 (6 bases). With 5 bases removed from V and 4 bases from J, the gap between germline ends came to 12 bases. From germline, CDR1 is MNHEY and CDR2 SMNVEV (reference sequence). The CDR3 sequence is 13 residues long. CDR3 nucleotides: TGTGCCAGCAGTACGCGGGACGGGTACGAGCAGTACTTC. Translation: CASSTRDGYEQYF.

This clonotype was counted ten times or more. The rearrangement links TRBV10-3 to TRBJ2-1, with D perhaps being TRBD1 or TRBD2 (5 bases each). Germline V gene sequence: CDR1 ENHRY, CDR2 SYGVKD. With 7 bases removed from V and 2 bases from J, the gap between germline ends came to 12 bases. This CDR3 has 14 residues. CDR3 bases: TGTGCCATCACCCGAGGGGTGCCCTACAATGAGCAGTTCTTC. Translation: CAITRGVPYNEQFF.

The CDR3 region has the DNA TGTGCCAGCAGCTTTAGCGGGGGGGCCCACTACGAGCAGTACTTC. Translating gives CASSFSGGAHYEQYF. This chain uses TRBV7-4 with TRBJ2-7; 11 bases are a match to TRBD2. The CDR3 is 15 residues long. V trimming: 3 bases; J trimming: 3 bases; junction bases outside the gene matches: 4. Looked up from germline, CDR1 is SGHVT and CDR2 is SQSDAQ.

The genes are TRBV3-1 and TRBJ2-5; 7 bases map to TRBD2. J gave up 2 bases and V 2 bases, and 20 bases lay outside the gene matches. Germline lookup yields CDR1 LGHDT and CDR2 YNNKEL (reference sequence). The CDR3 runs 20 residues. CDR3 nucleotides: TGTGCCAGCAGCCAATCTCTAGGCGGCGGGGGTGGCCTGAATCAAGAGACCCAGTACTTC. Translation gives CASSQSLGGGGGLNQETQYF.

This clonotype came up many times. The rearrangement joins TRBV7-9 to TRBJ1-1, with unresolved D. V dropped 2 bases and J dropped 1 base, with 8 bases sitting between them. The CDR3 sequence is 14 residues long. Germline V lookup: CDR1 SEHNR, CDR2 FQNEAQ (reference sequence). This CDR3 is CASSLRSRNTEAFF. In nucleotides, the CDR3 is TGTGCCAGCAGCTTACGCTCCCGGAACACTGAAGCTTTCTTT. Looking up the rest from reference TRBV7-9 and TRBJ1-1 gives the full variable domain: DTGVSQNPRHKITKRGQNVTFRCDPISEHNRLYWYRQTLGQGPEFLTYFQNEAQLEKSRLLSDRFSAERPKGSFSTLEIQRTEQGDSAMYLCASSLRSRNTEAFFGQGTRLTVV.

The chain has TRBV20-1 and TRBJ1-2; the D is unclear. V gave up 6 bases and J gave up 5 bases, with 19 bases separating them. This CDR3 has 14 residues. Per the germline V gene, CDR1 is DFQATT and CDR2 is SNEGSKA (reference sequence). The CDR3 DNA is TGCAGTGCAAGCGGGGTTACAACGGGGTATGGCTACACCTTC. Protein product: CSASGVTTGYGYTF.

This sequence joins TRBV5-5 and TRBJ1-4, with 12 bases fitting TRBD1. V shed 2 bases and J 6 bases; nucleotides not matched to a gene: 2. In germline, CDR1 is SGHKS, CDR2 YYEKEE (reference sequence). The CDR3 loop spans 15 amino acids. The CDR3 loop reads CASSLGTGGDEKLFF. As DNA, the CDR3 is TGTGCCAGCAGCTTAGGGACAGGGGGCGATGAAAAACTGTTTTTT.

This clonotype showed up many times. The V and J genes are TRBV6-2 or TRBV6-3 and TRBJ2-1, with a weak D call TRBD2 (5 bases). CDR3 length: 13 residues. V dropped 9 bases and J dropped 0 bases, with 9 bases sitting between them. From germline, CDR1 is MNHEY and CDR2 SVGEGT. CDR3 sequence: CASDGLSYNEQFF. In DNA, the CDR3 is TGTGCCAGTGACGGACTCTCCTACAATGAGCAGTTCTTC.

This clonotype was counted ten times or more. This rearrangement joins TRBV29-1 to TRBJ2-2, with 8 bases lining up with TRBD1. Germline CDR1 SQVTM, CDR2 ANQGSEA. The CDR3 totals 18 residues. Losses at the gene ends were 5 bases for V and 7 bases for J; bases not matched to a gene: 21. The CDR3 DNA reads TGCAGCGTTCTCCGGCAGGGGGCAATCGGCCGTAATATCGGGGAGCTGTTTTTT. Translating it yields CSVLRQGAIGRNIGELFF.

This clonotype was picked up many times. The rearrangement joins TRBV12-3 or TRBV12-4 to TRBJ2-5, with TRBD2 as a possible D gene (6 bases). The CDR3 runs to 13 residues. The V end lost 8 bases, the J end lost 5 bases, and 15 bases lay between the germline ends. The DNA of the CDR3 is TGTGCCAGCGGCAGCAGCCGGGAGGAGACCCAGTACTTC. It is translated as CASGSSREETQYF.

This clonotype appeared a few times. The V and J genes are TRBV7-6 and TRBJ2-7; 10 bases agree with TRBD2. The CDR3 has 16 amino acids. Germline loops: CDR1 SGHVS, CDR2 FNYEAQ. V trimming: 5 bases; J trimming: 2 bases; junction bases outside the gene matches: 9. The CDR3 bases are TGTGCCAGCAGCCGGGAAGGGAGCGGGGGGGCCTACGAGCAGTACTTC. Protein product: CASSREGSGGAYEQYF.

This clonotype showed up many times. The DNA of the CDR3 is TGTGCCAGCAGTGAATCGAACACTGAAGCTTTCTTT. Its translation is CASSESNTEAFF. V and J are TRBV25-1 and TRBJ1-1, with D unresolved. Trimming removed 1 base at V and 1 base at J, with 1 base between. CDR3 size: 12 residues. Germline CDR1 is MGHDK and CDR2 is SYGVNS. Full variable domain (remainder filled in from reference TRBV25-1 and TRBJ1-1): EADIYQTPRYLVIGTGKKITLECSQTMGHDKMYWYQQDPGMELHLIHYSYGVNSTEKGDLSSESTVSRIRTEHFPLTLESARPSHTSQYLCASSESNTEAFFGQGTRLTVV.

The rearrangement joins TRBV7-2 to TRBJ2-4, with D uncertain. The CDR3 loop spans 13 amino acids. Germline V CDR1 and CDR2: SGHTA, FQGNSA. The V gene lost 6 bases and the J gene lost 6 bases, with 12 bases spanning the gap. CDR3 in amino acids: CASSLIDGNIQYF. For the CDR3, the DNA is TGTGCCAGCAGTTTGATCGACGGAAACATTCAGTACTTC.

The chain uses TRBV3-1 and TRBJ2-3; D unresolved. This CDR3 contains 14 residues. Germline V gene data show CDR1 as LGHDT and CDR2 as YNNKEL (reference sequence). Trimming removed 4 bases at V and 1 base at J, with 9 bases between. For the CDR3, the DNA is TGTGCCAGCAGCCGCAGTGGACGCACAGATACGCAGTATTTT. Amino acids: CASSRSGRTDTQYF.

This clonotype was counted at least ten times. J is TRBJ1-1 and V is TRBV20-1; D not resolved. V shed 0 bases and J shed 1 base, with 9 bases lying between them. CDR3 size: 14 residues. CDR1 and CDR2 (germline): DFQATT, SNEGSKA (reference sequence). CDR3 in amino acids: CSARDPRGNTEAFF. The CDR3 bases are TGCAGTGCTAGAGATCCCCGCGGGAACACTGAAGCTTTCTTT.

V is TRBV5-1 and J is TRBJ1-1, with a possible D match to TRBD1 (5 bases). Germline V lookup: CDR1 SGHRS, CDR2 YFSETQ. V was trimmed by 2 bases and J by 6 bases, leaving 14 bases between them. This CDR3 spans 14 amino acids. CDR3 in amino acids: CASSLPGAFAEAFF. In DNA, the CDR3 is TGCGCCAGCAGCTTACCCGGGGCTTTCGCTGAAGCTTTCTTT.

The CDR3 reads CASKIGPTISDTQYF. In nucleotides, the CDR3 is TGTGCCAGCAAAATAGGGCCCACGATTTCAGATACGCAGTATTTT. This chain links TRBV6-1 with TRBJ2-3; D remains ambiguous. Trimming pared 7 bases from V and 4 bases from J, leaving 18 bases between. The length of the CDR3 is 15 residues. From germline, CDR1 is MNHNS and CDR2 SASEGT.

This clonotype came up many times. The chain is built from TRBV9 and TRBJ1-4; 9 nucleotides align to TRBD1. Germline CDR1 is SGDLS and CDR2 is YYNGEE. CDR3 length: 15 residues. After removal of 3 bases from V and 0 bases from J, the junction contained 0 bases not matched to a gene. The CDR3 DNA is TGTGCCAGCAGCGGACAGGGGGCAACTAATGAAAAACTGTTTTTT. Its protein is CASSGQGATNEKLFF.

This clonotype was found many times. V usage is TRBV6-2 or TRBV6-3 and J usage is TRBJ2-2; D might be TRBD2 (6 bases). The CDR3 has 15 amino acids. Trimming cost V 7 bases and J 3 bases, with 15 bases left between them. Germline V CDR1 and CDR2: MNHEY, SVGEGT. The CDR3 bases are TGTGCCAGCAAGGCGGGGACGATCTACACCGGGGAGCTGTTTTTT. Its translation: CASKAGTIYTGELFF.

This rearrangement joins TRBV7-2 to TRBJ2-7; 7 bases agree with TRBD1. The germline V gene has CDR1 SGHTA and CDR2 FQGNSA. With 0 bases clipped from V and 3 bases from J, the junction kept 5 bases outside the gene matches. CDR3 length equals 15 residues. The CDR3 DNA reads TGTGCCAGCAGCTTAGCTACAGGGGTCGGCTACGAGCAGTACTTC. Encoded protein: CASSLATGVGYEQYF. Supplemented by reference TRBV7-2 and TRBJ2-7, the full variable domain reads GAGVSQSPSNKVTEKGKDVELRCDPISGHTALYWYRQSLGQGLEFLIYFQGNSAPDKSGLPSDRFSAERTGGSVSTLTIQRTQQEDSAVYLCASSLATGVGYEQYFGPGTRLTVT.

The gene calls are TRBV3-1 and TRBJ2-1; 7 nucleotides agree with TRBD2. V shed 0 bases and J 4 bases; nucleotides not matched to a gene: 9. Germline V gene lookup returns CDR1 LGHDT and CDR2 YNNKEL (reference sequence). The CDR3 extends over 17 amino acids. CDR3 sequence: CASSQELTAGPYNEQFF. In nucleotides, the CDR3 is TGTGCCAGCAGCCAAGAATTAACAGCGGGGCCTTACAATGAGCAGTTCTTC.